A single sample is the source of the 6 T cell receptor beta chains below, sequenced in a study of cytomegalovirus exposure and HLA in healthy donors. The PCR was carried out with 60 Vbeta primers and 13 Jbeta primers. The repertoire was sequenced with immunoSEQ multiplex PCR; TCRdb's copy has only in-frame clones and lacks some. Among about 100,000 clones listed, around four fifths were seen once. The sample taken for sequencing was PBMCs. Every receptor here comes from a young man in good health and CMV-seronegative.

V gene TRBV30 combines with J gene TRBJ1-5, with TRBD1 identical over 7 bases. The CDR3 totals 15 residues. Germline-derived CDR1 and CDR2 are GTSNPN and SVGIG (reference sequence). V was pared by 2 bases and J by 5 bases, with 9 bases of the junction left unmatched. The DNA of the CDR3 is TGTGCCTGGAGTCCTCTCGGACAGGCATATCAGCCCCAGCATTTT. Protein sequence: CAWSPLGQAYQPQHF.

This clone was observed once. This sequence joins TRBV29-1 and TRBJ1-4; tentative D call: TRBD1 (6 bases). Germline V lookup: CDR1 SQVTM, CDR2 ANQGSEA. The CDR3 extends over 13 amino acids. Trimming removed 6 bases at V and 5 bases at J, with 13 bases between. The CDR3 is CSVAGTRNEKLFF. CDR3 bases: TGCAGCGTCGCCGGGACAAGAAATGAAAAACTGTTTTTT.

The CDR3 nucleotides read TGTGCCAGCAGCTTAACGACAGGTTCGGACACTGAAGCTTTCTTT. This encodes CASSLTTGSDTEAFF. This chain joins TRBV7-8 and TRBJ1-1; D possibly corresponds to TRBD1 (6 bases). Germline CDR1 and CDR2: SGHVS and FQNEAQ. V lost 2 bases and J lost 3, with 13 bases in between. The CDR3 totals 15 residues.

The chain employs TRBV30 and TRBJ2-1; 9 bases agree with TRBD2. In germline, CDR1 is GTSNPN, CDR2 SVGIG (reference sequence). The junction had 4 bases not matched to a gene; V was cut back by 4 bases and J by 0 bases. CDR3 length: 15 residues. CDR3 DNA sequence: TGTGCCTGGACTAGCGGGGTGAGCTCCTACAATGAGCAGTTCTTC. Translated, it gives CAWTSGVSSYNEQFF.

The chain uses TRBV4-3 and TRBJ2-3; 11 bases match TRBD1. Germline assignment: CDR1 LGHNA and CDR2 YSLEER. Losses at the gene ends were 3 bases for V and 4 bases for J; bases not matched to a gene: 9. This CDR3 has 17 amino acids. Here the CDR3 DNA reads TGCGCCAGCAGCCAGAAAGCGGGACAGGGGGTTGCAGATACGCAGTATTTT. Its protein is CASSQKAGQGVADTQYF.

This chain links TRBV19 with TRBJ2-2; D is possibly TRBD2 (6 bases). CDR1 and CDR2 (germline): LNHDA, SQIVND (reference sequence). V dropped 5 bases and J dropped 6 bases, with 10 bases sitting between them. The CDR3 runs to 13 residues. CDR3 sequence reads: CASSVTRPGELFF. The DNA for the CDR3 is TGTGCCAGTAGTGTGACTAGGCCCGGGGAGCTGTTTTTT.